The 20 T cell receptor beta chains reported below all come from one sample, sequenced in a study of cytotoxic CD8 clonotypes in ibrutinib-treated CLL. Assay used: immunoSEQ multiplex PCR; TCRdb lists only in-frame clones, some missing. Here the sample spans approximately 130,000 clones, around four fifths being singletons. This specimen consisted of PBMCs, obtained after 24 months of ibrutinib treatment. The receptors stem from a human donor with chronic lymphocytic leukemia.

This clone showed up just once. This sequence joins TRBV4-2 and TRBJ1-6; D is perhaps TRBD1 (5 bases). Germline V lookup: CDR1 LGHNA, CDR2 YNFKEQ. There are 16 residues in the CDR3. V was shortened by 4 bases and J by 9 bases, with 19 bases between the two germline ends. CDR3 region: CASSRVFGLRGSPLHF. CDR3 in DNA: TGTGCCAGCAGCCGGGTTTTCGGGTTGAGGGGTTCACCCCTCCACTTT.

This clone was recorded a few times. The chain links TRBV2 to TRBJ2-5; perhaps TRBD1 as D (5 bases). The CDR3 covers 14 residues. Between the trimmed V and J ends, which lost 8 bases and 5 bases, there was a span of 18 bases. Germline-derived CDR1 and CDR2 are SNHLY and FYNNEI. The CDR3 region has the DNA TGTGCCAGCGGGCAGGGAATAATGGGTGAGACCCAGTACTTC. This gives the protein CASGQGIMGETQYF.

CDR3 DNA: TGCGCCAGCAGCCAAGCGACAGGGAGCTCCTACAATGAGCAGTTCTTC. The encoded protein is CASSQATGSSYNEQFF. V and J are TRBV4-1 and TRBJ2-1, with 7 bases that match TRBD1. The germline V gene has CDR1 MGHRA and CDR2 YSYEKL. Trimming removed 1 base from V and 0 bases from J; junction bases left unmatched: 3. The CDR3 length is 16 residues.

The chain recombines TRBV4-3 with TRBJ1-2, with no clear D. This CDR3 region has 14 residues. Germline V gives CDR1 LGHNA, CDR2 YSLEER. Between the trimmed V and J ends, which lost 0 bases and 4 bases, there was a span of 9 bases. The CDR3 region is CASSQDEGAYGYTF. For the CDR3, the DNA is TGCGCCAGCAGCCAAGATGAGGGCGCCTATGGCTACACCTTC.

This chain links TRBV4-3 with TRBJ1-5, with D possibly TRBD1 on 6 matching bases. Germline CDR1 LGHNA, CDR2 YSLEER. This CDR3 is built from 15 residues. V lost 4 bases and J 3 bases, leaving 13 bases between the germline ends. This chain's CDR3 is CASSRNRDINQPQHF. CDR3 bases: TGCGCCAGCAGCCGCAACCGGGACATCAATCAGCCCCAGCATTTT.

The chain has TRBV9 and TRBJ1-6; no reliable D call. The ends were cut back, 1 base at V and 6 bases at J, with 8 bases in the middle. The CDR3 is 14 amino acids. Germline V gives CDR1 SGDLS, CDR2 YYNGEE. This CDR3 is CASSVRGGNSPLHF. The CDR3 DNA is TGTGCCAGCAGCGTACGGGGAGGTAATTCACCCCTCCACTTT.

The chain's CDR3 is CASSPPSDTQYF. CDR3 sequence (DNA): TGTGCCAGCTCACCACCGTCAGATACGCAGTATTTT. The chain links TRBV18 to TRBJ2-3; D call uncertain. Germline-derived CDR1 and CDR2 are KGHSH and LQKENI. V was clipped by 0 bases and J by 4 bases, with 2 bases between them. This CDR3 is 12 amino acids long.

This rearrangement joins TRBV9 to TRBJ1-6; D gene ambiguous. The CDR3 has 14 residues. Trimming pared 4 bases from V and 9 bases from J, leaving 14 bases between. From germline, CDR1 is SGDLS and CDR2 YYNGEE. CDR3 in amino acids: CASSPELGGSPLHF. The CDR3 bases are TGTGCCAGCAGCCCGGAGTTAGGCGGTTCACCCCTCCACTTT.

This clone has only one observation. The chain is built from TRBV18 and TRBJ1-5, with D possibly matching TRBD1 (6 bases). The CDR3 totals 13 residues. V was trimmed by 5 bases and J by 5 bases, leaving 10 bases between them. Germline V lookup: CDR1 KGHSH, CDR2 LQKENI. As DNA, the CDR3 is TGTGCCAGCTCAGAACAGGGAGATCAGCCCCAGCATTTT. Translating it yields CASSEQGDQPQHF.

This clone has only a few counts. This chain joins TRBV7-8 and TRBJ1-5, with D tentatively TRBD1 (6 bases). The CDR3 has 16 residues. Germline V lookup: CDR1 SGHVS, CDR2 FQNEAQ. V was shortened by 4 bases and J by 3 bases, with 16 bases between the two germline ends. CDR3 DNA sequence: TGTGCCAGCAGCTCCGCCCCCGGACAGAACAATCAGCCCCAGCATTTT. It translates to CASSSAPGQNNQPQHF.

The rearrangement joins TRBV30 to TRBJ1-2, with TRBD1 matching 7 bases. The CDR3 has 14 amino acids. Germline CDR1 reads GTSNPN; CDR2 reads SVGIG (reference sequence). V gave up 1 base and J gave up 8 bases; unmatched junction bases: 10. The CDR3 spells CAWSALTGFGGYTF. The CDR3 DNA reads as TGTGCCTGGAGTGCCTTGACAGGGTTTGGCGGCTACACCTTC. Filled out from reference TRBV30 and TRBJ1-2, the complete variable domain reads SQTIHQWPATLVQPVGSPLSLECTVEGTSNPNLYWYRQAAGRGLQLLFYSVGIGQISSEVPQNLSASRPQDRQFILSSKKLLLSDSGFYLCAWSALTGFGGYTFGSGTRLTVV.

In its sample, this clone was seen a few times. The chain combines TRBV15 with TRBJ2-3; possibly TRBD1 for D (5 bases). The germline gives CDR1 LNHNV, CDR2 YYDKDF (reference sequence). V lost 0 bases and J lost 5, with 15 bases in between. The length of the CDR3 is 16 residues. The CDR3: CATSRDHPRVRDTQYF. CDR3 in DNA: TGTGCCACCAGCAGAGATCATCCCAGGGTGAGAGATACGCAGTATTTT.

This clone was found once. This chain links TRBV5-1 with TRBJ1-1; D gene ambiguous. In germline, CDR1 is SGHRS, CDR2 YFSETQ. The CDR3 has 14 residues. The V and J ends lost 0 bases and 4 bases respectively, with 10 bases between them. CDR3 bases: TGCGCCAGCAGCTTGGGGGGTCCGGCCACTGAAGCTTTCTTT. It is translated as CASSLGGPATEAFF.

This clone was counted once. The chain joins TRBV5-5 to TRBJ1-4; D not certain. Trimming took off 2 bases at V and 3 bases at J, with 8 bases between the two ends. Per the germline V gene, CDR1 is SGHKS and CDR2 is YYEKEE (reference sequence). The CDR3 has 14 residues. CDR3 sequence reads: CASSFVSSNEKLFF. The CDR3, as DNA: TGTGCCAGCAGCTTCGTTAGTTCTAATGAAAAACTGTTTTTT. The variable domain in full, with the rest retrieved from reference TRBV5-5 and TRBJ1-4, is DAGVTQSPTHLIKTRGQQVTLRCSPISGHKSVSWYQQVLGQGPQFIFQYYEKEERGRGNFPDRFSARQFPNYSSELNVNALLLGDSALYLCASSFVSSNEKLFFGSGTQLSVL.

The J gene is TRBJ2-7, the V gene TRBV6-5; perhaps TRBD1 as D (6 bases). Deletions cut 6 bases from V and 0 bases from J, with 9 bases between. This CDR3 spans 13 amino acids. Germline CDR1 and CDR2: MNHEY and SVGAGI. The CDR3 DNA follows: TGTGCCAGCAGGGACAGTGGCTCCTACGAGCAGTACTTC. Translating it yields CASRDSGSYEQYF.

CDR3 in amino acids: CASSPGAGAGELFF. The CDR3 coding sequence is TGTGCCAGCAGCCCGGGCGCCGGGGCCGGGGAGCTGTTTTTT. The rearrangement joins TRBV7-2 to TRBJ2-2, with TRBD2 as a possible D gene (5 bases). CDR3 length equals 14 residues. The V end lost 5 bases, the J end lost 6 bases, and 13 bases lay between the germline ends. The germline gives CDR1 SGHTA, CDR2 FQGNSA.

V gene TRBV6-5 combines with J gene TRBJ1-1, with D possibly matching TRBD1 (6 bases). The CDR3 runs to 15 residues. Germline loops: CDR1 MNHEY, CDR2 SVGAGI. Deletions cut 5 bases from V and 0 bases from J, with 13 bases between. CDR3 sequence (DNA): TGTGCCAGCAGTCGTGGACAGATTATGAACACTGAAGCTTTCTTT. Amino acids: CASSRGQIMNTEAFF.

The chain employs TRBV30 and TRBJ1-3, with D hard to call. Germline V gene sequence: CDR1 GTSNPN, CDR2 SVGIG (reference sequence). Trimming pared 3 bases from V and 4 bases from J, leaving 7 bases between. The CDR3 loop spans 12 amino acids. The CDR3 reads CAWSPLGNTIYF. DNA of the CDR3: TGTGCCTGGAGCCCACTGGGAAACACCATATATTTT. Filled out from reference TRBV30 and TRBJ1-3, the complete variable domain reads SQTIHQWPATLVQPVGSPLSLECTVEGTSNPNLYWYRQAAGRGLQLLFYSVGIGQISSEVPQNLSASRPQDRQFILSSKKLLLSDSGFYLCAWSPLGNTIYFGEGSWLTVV.

V usage is TRBV9 and J usage is TRBJ2-1, with unresolved D. CDR3 length: 12 amino acids. In germline, CDR1 is SGDLS, CDR2 YYNGEE. Trimming took 3 bases from V and 8 from J, leaving 9 bases between them. CDR3 DNA: TGTGCCAGCAGCGAAGGAGTAGATGAGCAGTTCTTC. Protein sequence: CASSEGVDEQFF. The full variable domain, in which reference TRBV9 and TRBJ2-1 provide the parts outside the CDR3, is DSGVTQTPKHLITATGQRVTLRCSPRSGDLSVYWYQQSLDQGLQFLIQYYNGEERAKGNILERFSAQQFPDLHSELNLSSLELGDSALYFCASSEGVDEQFFGPGTRLTVL.

This sequence joins TRBV2 and TRBJ1-6; 7 bases map to TRBD1. The CDR3 has 14 amino acids. Germline V gene lookup returns CDR1 SNHLY and CDR2 FYNNEI. Unmatched junction bases numbered 4, after V lost 5 bases and J lost 6 bases. The DNA of the CDR3 is TGTGCCAGCAGTCGGGACAGCTCTAATTCACCCCTCCACTTT. Translated, it gives CASSRDSSNSPLHF.